This TCR beta chain derives from a study of shared clonotypes between healthy human individuals. CD45RO negativity and positive selection for CCR7 defined naive CD8 cells, a population that excluded terminally differentiated effector memory CD45RA+ cells. Libraries were prepared by immunoSEQ multiplex PCR; TCRdb keeps only in-frame clonotypes and omits some of them. The repertoire holds around 2,000,000 clones, roughly 95% seen once, with under 1.5% in the top ten. Remarks on this clone: This CDR3 is also generated by other DNA sequences in the sample.

Trimming left V 1 base short and J 0 bases short, with 10 bases between. The CDR3 runs 15 residues. The germline V gene has CDR1 SQVTM and CDR2 ANQGSEA. The receptor was isolated from a man aged 18 to 30 in good health. J is TRBJ2-1 and V is TRBV29-1; D call uncertain. The specimen was naive CD8+ T cells sorted from blood. Written as DNA, the CDR3 is TGCAGCGTTGAAGGCCAGGAGAGCTCCTACAATGAGCAGTTCTTC. This codes for CSVEGQESSYNEQFF.